This is a list of T cell receptor beta chains from one sample in a study of T-cell reconstitution after alpha-beta-depleted transplantation in children. Each CDR3 protein is one row after TCRdb ran MiXCR on the PCR reads. The sample holds about 410,000 distinct CDR3 sequences, roughly 21% seen once. The starting material was PBMCs from the stem cell graft donor, obtained from the stem cell graft. These receptors came from a human donor who donated a stem cell graft to a child with acute myeloid leukemia. CDR3s include the opening cysteine and the closing phenylalanine or tryptophan. A D gene is named only where the DNA matches it firmly. Only some rows state a clone size, as once, few, many or a class for expanded clones.

D: -; J: TRBJ1-6; V: TRBV5-1; size: -; CDR3: CASSLQPFTGNSPLHF; DNA: TGCGCCAGCAGCCTACAGCCTTTTACTGGCAATTCACCCCTCCACTTT
D: TRBD2; J: TRBJ2-7; V: TRBV6-2/TRBV6-3; size: -; CDR3: CASSNTSGRAYSYEQYF; DNA: TGTGCCAGCAGTAACACTAGCGGGAGGGCCTATTCCTACGAGCAGTACTTC
D: -; J: TRBJ1-1; V: TRBV6-5; size: -; CDR3: CASSYSGMLEAFF; DNA: TGTGCCAGCAGTTACTCGGGGATGCTCGAAGCTTTCTTT
D: -; J: TRBJ2-3; V: TRBV28; size: -; CDR3: CASSLSEISTDTQYF; DNA: TGTGCCAGCAGTTTATCCGAGATTAGCACAGATACGCAGTATTTT
D: -; J: TRBJ2-7; V: TRBV29-1; size: many; CDR3: CSVEGLRYEQYF; DNA: TGCAGCGTTGAAGGGCTTCGCTACGAGCAGTACTTC
D: -; J: TRBJ1-2; V: TRBV7-2; size: -; CDR3: CASSPRTEYGYTF; DNA: TGTGCCAGCAGCCCAAGGACCGAATATGGCTACACCTTC
D: -; J: TRBJ2-1; V: TRBV7-3; size: -; CDR3: CASSLKDAIYNEQFF; DNA: TGTGCCAGCAGCTTAAAGGACGCTATCTACAATGAGCAGTTCTTC
D: -; J: TRBJ2-5; V: TRBV12-3/TRBV12-4; size: few; CDR3: CASSLTGRQETQYF; DNA: TGTGCCAGCAGTTTAACAGGTCGGCAAGAGACCCAGTACTTC
D: -; J: TRBJ2-5; V: TRBV12-3/TRBV12-4; size: many; CDR3: CASSFRGEETQYF; DNA: TGTGCCAGCAGTTTTCGCGGTGAAGAGACCCAGTACTTC
D: -; J: TRBJ2-1; V: TRBV12-3/TRBV12-4; size: many; CDR3: CASSLVGEQFF; DNA: TGCGCCAGCAGCTTGGTGGGTGAGCAGTTCTTC
D: -; J: TRBJ2-7; V: TRBV12-3/TRBV12-4; size: many; CDR3: CASSLGQTYEQYF; DNA: TGTGCCAGCAGTTTAGGGCAGACCTACGAGCAGTACTTC
D: TRBD2; J: TRBJ2-3; V: TRBV12-3/TRBV12-4; size: few; CDR3: CASTSRLAGAPDTQYF; DNA: TGTGCCAGCACATCAAGACTAGCGGGAGCCCCAGATACGCAGTATTTT
D: -; J: TRBJ2-3; V: TRBV4-1; size: -; CDR3: CASSQEDRTWSTDTQYF; DNA: TGCGCCAGCAGCCAAGAGGATCGAACATGGAGCACAGATACGCAGTATTTT
D: -; J: TRBJ2-1; V: TRBV12-3/TRBV12-4; size: -; CDR3: CASSFLLTGNEQFF; DNA: TGTGCCAGCAGTTTCTTATTAACAGGGAATGAGCAGTTCTTC
D: -; J: TRBJ2-3; V: TRBV3-1; size: -; CDR3: CASSQVSDTQYF; DNA: TGTGCCAGCAGCCAAGTCTCCGATACGCAGTATTTT
D: -; J: TRBJ2-1; V: TRBV2; size: few; CDR3: CASSVISNEQFF; DNA: TGTGCCAGCAGTGTCATTTCTAATGAGCAGTTCTTC
D: -; J: TRBJ2-1; V: TRBV29-1; size: many; CDR3: CSPRDGVSNEQFF; DNA: TGCAGCCCCCGAGATGGAGTTTCGAATGAGCAGTTCTTC
D: -; J: TRBJ2-2; V: TRBV20-1; size: few; CDR3: CSASGAASETGELFF; DNA: TGCAGTGCTAGCGGGGCAGCCTCGGAAACCGGGGAGCTGTTTTTT
D: -; J: TRBJ1-6; V: TRBV12-3/TRBV12-4; size: few; CDR3: CASSLRFAARGNSPLHF; DNA: TGTGCCAGCAGTTTAAGGTTCGCGGCCAGGGGTAATTCACCCCTCCACTTT
D: -; J: TRBJ1-2; V: TRBV5-1; size: few; CDR3: CASSLSGRANYGYTF; DNA: TGCGCCAGCAGCTTGTCGGGTAGGGCGAACTATGGCTACACCTTC
D: -; J: TRBJ2-1; V: TRBV20-1; size: few; CDR3: CSASYPAPPPSNEQFF; DNA: TGCAGTGCTAGTTACCCAGCTCCCCCACCTTCCAATGAGCAGTTCTTC
D: -; J: TRBJ2-7; V: TRBV12-3/TRBV12-4; size: few; CDR3: CASRQGVGYEQYF; DNA: TGTGCCAGCAGGCAGGGAGTTGGGTACGAGCAGTACTTC
D: -; J: TRBJ2-1; V: TRBV6-1; size: many; CDR3: CASSLRGTYNEQFF; DNA: TGTGCCAGCAGCCTCAGGGGAACCTACAATGAGCAGTTCTTC
D: TRBD2; J: TRBJ2-1; V: TRBV4-3; size: many; CDR3: CASSQGLAGYNEQFF; DNA: TGCGCCAGCAGCCAAGGACTAGCGGGATACAATGAGCAGTTCTTC
D: -; J: TRBJ2-1; V: TRBV29-1; size: many; CDR3: CSVEAEDRGSYNEQFF; DNA: TGCAGCGTTGAAGCCGAGGATCGTGGATCCTACAATGAGCAGTTCTTC
D: -; J: TRBJ2-3; V: TRBV15; size: few; CDR3: CATSTPGTEVTDTQYF; DNA: TGTGCCACCAGCACCCCAGGGACGGAGGTAACAGATACGCAGTATTTT
D: -; J: TRBJ2-7; V: TRBV4-1; size: -; CDR3: CASSRSLSYEQYF; DNA: TGCGCCAGCAGCCGTTCACTATCCTACGAGCAGTACTTC
D: -; J: TRBJ2-1; V: TRBV4-2; size: few; CDR3: CASSHPSANNEQFF; DNA: TGTGCCAGCAGCCATCCCTCCGCGAACAATGAGCAGTTCTTC
D: -; J: TRBJ1-2; V: TRBV12-3/TRBV12-4; size: many; CDR3: CASSLALRGYTF; DNA: TGTGCCAGCAGCCTGGCCTTACGTGGCTACACCTTC
D: -; J: TRBJ2-5; V: TRBV7-9; size: -; CDR3: CASSLAWRGGETQYF; DNA: TGTGCCAGCAGCTTAGCATGGCGGGGAGGAGAGACCCAGTACTTC
D: -; J: TRBJ2-3; V: TRBV12-3/TRBV12-4; size: many; CDR3: CASILDRGPDTQYF; DNA: TGTGCCAGCATCCTGGACCGGGGCCCGGATACGCAGTATTTT
D: -; J: TRBJ2-5; V: TRBV29-1; size: many; CDR3: CSGRTGVETQYF; DNA: TGCAGCGGGAGGACGGGAGTGGAGACCCAGTACTTC
D: -; J: TRBJ2-7; V: TRBV29-1; size: many; CDR3: CSVERDSYEQYF; DNA: TGCAGCGTCGAACGTGATTCCTACGAGCAGTACTTC
D: -; J: TRBJ2-1; V: TRBV7-3; size: few; CDR3: CASSLTSGEFSEQFF; DNA: TGTGCCAGCAGCTTAACTTCAGGCGAGTTCAGTGAGCAGTTCTTC
D: -; J: TRBJ2-1; V: TRBV7-8; size: few; CDR3: CASSSLGGHEQFF; DNA: TGTGCCAGCAGCTCCCTTGGGGGGCATGAGCAGTTCTTC
D: TRBD1; J: TRBJ2-5; V: TRBV12-3/TRBV12-4; size: -; CDR3: CASSLQGGQSAQYF; DNA: TGTGCCAGCAGCCTACAGGGGGGTCAATCGGCCCAGTACTTC
D: -; J: TRBJ1-1; V: TRBV20-1; size: few; CDR3: CSARDLNKGGTEAFF; DNA: TGCAGTGCTAGAGATCTTAATAAGGGGGGCACTGAAGCTTTCTTT
D: -; J: TRBJ2-7; V: TRBV11-2; size: -; CDR3: CASSLRGDRDQNYYEQYF; DNA: TGTGCCAGCAGCTTACGGGGTGATAGGGATCAAAATTACTACGAGCAGTACTTC
D: -; J: TRBJ2-1; V: TRBV7-9; size: few; CDR3: CASSFASSDEQFF; DNA: TGTGCCAGCAGCTTCGCTAGCAGTGATGAGCAGTTCTTC
D: TRBD2; J: TRBJ2-5; V: TRBV12-3/TRBV12-4; size: few; CDR3: CASSLVLAGWGRETQYF; DNA: TGTGCCAGCAGTTTAGTTTTAGCGGGATGGGGGAGAGAGACCCAGTACTTC
D: -; J: TRBJ1-2; V: TRBV12-3/TRBV12-4; size: -; CDR3: CASSPRTANYGYTF; DNA: TGTGCCAGCAGTCCCCGGACAGCTAACTATGGCTACACCTTC
D: -; J: TRBJ2-7; V: TRBV25-1; size: -; CDR3: CASSEARRGEQYF; DNA: TGTGCCAGCAGTGAAGCTAGGCGGGGCGAGCAGTACTTC
D: -; J: TRBJ2-2; V: TRBV27; size: few; CDR3: CASSASSNTGELFF; DNA: TGTGCCAGCAGCGCTAGCAGCAACACCGGGGAGCTGTTTTTT
D: TRBD2; J: TRBJ2-1; V: TRBV29-1; size: many; CDR3: CSVGASGNGEQFF; DNA: TGCAGCGTTGGGGCTAGCGGGAATGGTGAGCAGTTCTTC
D: -; J: TRBJ2-2; V: TRBV29-1; size: many; CDR3: CSVERNANTGELFF; DNA: TGCAGCGTTGAGCGGAACGCGAACACCGGGGAGCTGTTTTTT
D: TRBD2; J: TRBJ2-5; V: TRBV7-8; size: -; CDR3: CASSPERERETQYF; DNA: TGTGCCAGCAGCCCAGAGCGGGAGAGGGAGACCCAGTACTTC
D: -; J: TRBJ2-1; V: TRBV5-1; size: few; CDR3: CATPGNEQFF; DNA: TGCGCCACCCCAGGCAATGAGCAGTTCTTC
D: TRBD1; J: TRBJ1-4; V: TRBV20-1; size: few; CDR3: CSASPQGQGAEDEKLFF; DNA: TGCAGTGCTAGCCCACAGGGGCAAGGCGCGGAAGACGAAAAACTGTTTTTT
D: TRBD1; J: TRBJ2-7; V: TRBV6-1; size: few; CDR3: CASSFGTGGDEQYF; DNA: TGTGCCAGCAGCTTTGGGACAGGGGGCGACGAGCAGTACTTC
D: -; J: TRBJ1-3; V: TRBV7-9; size: -; CDR3: CASSPAGNTIYF; DNA: TGTGCCAGCAGTCCCGCCGGAAACACCATATATTTT
D: -; J: TRBJ2-5; V: TRBV20-1; size: few; CDR3: CSLAEYQETQYF; DNA: TGCAGTTTAGCGGAGTACCAAGAGACCCAGTACTTC
D: TRBD1; J: TRBJ2-7; V: TRBV4-1; size: -; CDR3: CASSYGQGDYEQYF; DNA: TGCGCCAGCAGTTACGGACAGGGGGACTACGAGCAGTACTTC
D: TRBD1; J: TRBJ2-1; V: TRBV20-1; size: few; CDR3: CSARDLQGAQTYNEQFF; DNA: TGCAGTGCTAGAGATCTTCAGGGGGCACAAACTTACAATGAGCAGTTCTTC
D: -; J: TRBJ1-4; V: TRBV12-3/TRBV12-4; size: -; CDR3: CASRPEIGNEKLFF; DNA: TGTGCCAGCAGGCCCGAAATTGGGAATGAAAAACTGTTTTTT
D: TRBD2; J: TRBJ2-1; V: TRBV29-1; size: -; CDR3: CSVPHFSTARTSGRSSYNEQFF; DNA: TGCAGCGTTCCCCATTTCTCGACGGCGAGGACTAGCGGGAGATCCTCCTACAATGAGCAGTTCTTC
D: TRBD2; J: TRBJ2-1; V: TRBV7-2; size: -; CDR3: CASRLAGGPYNEQFF; DNA: TGTGCCAGCAGATTAGCGGGAGGCCCCTACAATGAGCAGTTCTTC
D: -; J: TRBJ2-2; V: TRBV12-3/TRBV12-4; size: -; CDR3: CASSLLLPTGELFF; DNA: TGTGCCAGCAGTTTATTACTACCCACAGGGGAGCTGTTTTTT
D: -; J: TRBJ2-3; V: TRBV15; size: -; CDR3: CATSRVAGWSTDTQYF; DNA: TGTGCCACCAGCAGAGTTGCAGGGTGGAGCACAGATACGCAGTATTTT
D: -; J: TRBJ2-7; V: TRBV12-3/TRBV12-4; size: many; CDR3: CASSLADSSLEQYF; DNA: TGTGCCAGCAGTTTAGCGGACTCCTCCCTCGAGCAGTACTTC
D: TRBD2; J: TRBJ2-1; V: TRBV4-1; size: many; CDR3: CASSRGTSGSPDNEQFF; DNA: TGCGCCAGCAGCCGAGGGACTAGCGGGAGTCCCGACAATGAGCAGTTCTTC